The 24 T cell receptor beta chains reported below all come from one sample, sequenced in a study of T cell responses to AZD1222 COVID-19 vaccine. Produced via immunoSEQ multiplex PCR; TCRdb's table is partial and in-frame only. The sample's table shows around 150,000 clones. Sample: peripheral blood. The source of these receptors is an adult in good health.

The CDR3 region is CASSIGPGRGGTDTQYF. The CDR3 coding sequence is TGTGCCAGTAGTATAGGCCCTGGGCGGGGAGGCACAGATACGCAGTATTTT. The chain employs TRBV19 and TRBJ2-3; maybe TRBD2 (6 bases). Germline V gene sequence: CDR1 LNHDA, CDR2 SQIVND (reference sequence). The CDR3 contains 17 residues. V shed 1 base and J shed 1 base, with 15 bases lying between them.

J is TRBJ1-5 and V is TRBV6-1, with 8 bases matching TRBD1. The CDR3 length is 17 residues. Germline values: CDR1 MNHNS, CDR2 SASEGT. V was clipped by 2 bases and J by 0 bases; unmatched bases: 6. CDR3 in amino acids: CASSERTGWDSNQPQHF. In DNA form, the CDR3 reads TGTGCCAGCAGTGAACGGACAGGGTGGGATAGCAATCAGCCCCAGCATTTT.

The chain has TRBV5-1 and TRBJ1-1; 7 bases agree with TRBD1. The CDR3 spans 15 residues. CDR1 is SGHRS and CDR2 is YFSETQ in the germline V gene. Unmatched junction bases numbered 7, after V lost 0 bases and J lost 5 bases. In DNA form, the CDR3 reads TGCGCCAGCAGCTTGGCCTGGACAGGCGGGACTGAAGCTTTCTTT. This gives the protein CASSLAWTGGTEAFF.

This rearrangement joins TRBV5-1 to TRBJ2-1; TRBD2 matches at 8 bases. The germline V gene has CDR1 SGHRS and CDR2 YFSETQ. The V and J ends lost 1 base and 1 base, in that order; junction bases with no gene match: 7. This CDR3 has 17 residues. CDR3 DNA sequence: TGCGCCAGCAGCTTGAACGCCGGGACTAGGTCCTACAATGAGCAGTTCTTC. As protein: CASSLNAGTRSYNEQFF.

The V call is TRBV10-1, the J call TRBJ2-5, with TRBD2 matching 9 bases. V lost 3 bases and J lost 12; bases outside the gene matches: 8. In germline, CDR1 is WNHNN, CDR2 SYGVQD (reference sequence). This CDR3 region has 13 residues. The DNA for the CDR3 is TGCGCCAGCAGTGACGGGACTAGCCGGATGGAGTACTTC. Its translation: CASSDGTSRMEYF.

The rearrangement links TRBV6-5 to TRBJ1-2; 8 bases are a match to TRBD1. The length of the CDR3 is 16 residues. Looked up from germline, CDR1 is MNHEY and CDR2 is SVGAGI. With 2 bases clipped from V and 5 bases from J, the junction kept 10 bases outside the gene matches. CDR3 sequence reads: CASSYRAGGGRYGYTF. CDR3 in DNA: TGTGCCAGCAGTTACCGGGCAGGGGGCGGACGGTATGGCTACACCTTC.

The rearrangement uses TRBV27 and TRBJ2-1, with 9 nucleotides matching TRBD2. Germline CDR1 MNHEY, CDR2 SMNVEV (reference sequence). Trimming removed 9 bases from V and 1 base from J; junction bases left unmatched: 4. This CDR3 spans 14 amino acids. CDR3: CASGTSTSYNEQFF. The CDR3 DNA follows: TGTGCCAGTGGGACTAGCACATCCTACAATGAGCAGTTCTTC.

The J gene is TRBJ1-2, the V gene TRBV5-1, with 7 nucleotides matching TRBD1. The CDR3 consists of 14 residues. Unmatched junction bases numbered 4, after V lost 2 bases and J lost 3 bases. Looked up from germline, CDR1 is SGHRS and CDR2 is YFSETQ. This CDR3 reads CASSFGGGDYGYTF. DNA of the CDR3: TGCGCCAGCAGCTTCGGAGGGGGCGACTATGGCTACACCTTC.

The V call is TRBV30, the J call TRBJ2-2; D is unclear. This CDR3 is 14 amino acids long. Trimming shortened V by 4 bases and J by 0 bases, and 9 bases separated the two germline ends. In germline, CDR1 is GTSNPN, CDR2 SVGIG (reference sequence). The CDR3 nucleotides read TGTGCCTGGATACGGGTTTCGAACACCGGGGAGCTGTTTTTT. As protein: CAWIRVSNTGELFF. Looking up the rest from reference TRBV30 and TRBJ2-2 gives the full variable domain: SQTIHQWPATLVQPVGSPLSLECTVEGTSNPNLYWYRQAAGRGLQLLFYSVGIGQISSEVPQNLSASRPQDRQFILSSKKLLLSDSGFYLCAWIRVSNTGELFFGEGSRLTVL.

The chain recombines TRBV30 with TRBJ2-5; TRBD2 might be the D (5 bases). The CDR3 runs to 12 residues. V was cut by 3 bases and J by 7 bases, with 12 bases left in between. Germline lookup yields CDR1 GTSNPN and CDR2 SVGIG (reference sequence). CDR3: CAWSPGEGTQYF. CDR3 in DNA: TGTGCCTGGAGCCCGGGCGAGGGGACCCAGTACTTC.

The chain carries TRBV19 and TRBJ1-1; maybe TRBD1 (6 bases). V dropped 1 base and J dropped 0 bases, with 15 bases sitting between them. Germline-derived CDR1 and CDR2 are LNHDA and SQIVND (reference sequence). CDR3 length: 17 residues. This CDR3 reads CASSIVVAGALNTEAFF. DNA of the CDR3: TGTGCCAGTAGTATAGTGGTGGCAGGGGCGTTGAACACTGAAGCTTTCTTT.

The rearrangement uses TRBV30 and TRBJ1-3, with D tentatively TRBD1 (5 bases). With 2 bases removed from V and 0 bases from J, the gap between germline ends came to 8 bases. Germline CDR1 is GTSNPN and CDR2 is SVGIG (reference sequence). The CDR3 has 14 residues. The CDR3 DNA sequence: TGTGCCTGGAGTCTCGGGGGCTCTGGAAACACCATATATTTT. It yields the protein CAWSLGGSGNTIYF.

V usage is TRBV11-2 and J usage is TRBJ2-3; TRBD1 aligns across 7 bases. Germline CDR1 is SGHAT and CDR2 is FQNNGV. CDR3 length: 17 residues. V was pared by 4 bases and J by 2 bases, with 12 bases of the junction left unmatched. CDR3 DNA: TGTGCCAGCAGCTATACAGGGGCCAGACTTACCACAGATACGCAGTATTTT. It translates to CASSYTGARLTTDTQYF.

V is TRBV5-1 and J is TRBJ1-1; the match to TRBD1 covers 7 bases. Germline V gene data show CDR1 as SGHRS and CDR2 as YFSETQ. V was clipped by 1 base and J by 0 bases; unmatched bases: 6. This CDR3 is 16 amino acids long. The CDR3 spells CASSLLTGLMNTEAFF. The CDR3, as DNA: TGCGCCAGCAGCTTGCTGACAGGGCTTATGAACACTGAAGCTTTCTTT.

The rearrangement uses TRBV7-9 and TRBJ1-1, with D perhaps TRBD1 (6 bases). Germline CDR1 is SEHNR and CDR2 is FQNEAQ (reference sequence). Trimming removed 10 bases at V and 4 bases at J, with 16 bases between. The CDR3 totals 13 residues. CDR3 DNA: TGTGCCACACTTTTTGGGGGGCGCACTGAAGCTTTCTTT. Translation gives CATLFGGRTEAFF. The entire variable domain, with the rest obtained from reference TRBV7-9 and TRBJ1-1, is as follows: DTGVSQNPRHKITKRGQNVTFRCDPISEHNRLYWYRQTLGQGPEFLTYFQNEAQLEKSRLLSDRFSAERPKGSFSTLEIQRTEQGDSAMYLCATLFGGRTEAFFGQGTRLTVV.

V and J are TRBV9 and TRBJ2-1, with 10 bases fitting TRBD2. Germline V CDR1 and CDR2: SGDLS, YYNGEE. With 4 bases clipped from V and 6 bases from J, the junction kept 7 bases outside the gene matches. The CDR3 length is 15 residues. In DNA form, the CDR3 reads TGTGCCAGCAGCTTCCAGCGGGGGGGATTCAATGAGCAGTTCTTC. Amino acid sequence: CASSFQRGGFNEQFF. The full variable domain, with the rest looked up from reference TRBV9 and TRBJ2-1, is DSGVTQTPKHLITATGQRVTLRCSPRSGDLSVYWYQQSLDQGLQFLIQYYNGEERAKGNILERFSAQQFPDLHSELNLSSLELGDSALYFCASSFQRGGFNEQFFGPGTRLTVL.

V gene TRBV7-9 combines with J gene TRBJ2-2; D gene ambiguous. This CDR3 contains 14 residues. The germline gives CDR1 SEHNR, CDR2 FQNEAQ (reference sequence). Deletions cut 5 bases from V and 1 base from J, with 8 bases between. This chain's CDR3 is CASSPQLNTGELFF. For the CDR3, the DNA is TGTGCCAGCAGCCCGCAATTGAACACCGGGGAGCTGTTTTTT.

The chain employs TRBV5-5 and TRBJ1-1; D possibly corresponds to TRBD1 (5 bases). V was clipped by 3 bases and J by 4 bases, with 16 bases between them. Germline-derived CDR1 and CDR2 are SGHKS and YYEKEE (reference sequence). This CDR3 region has 15 residues. The CDR3 DNA reads as TGTGCCAGCAGCTCGTGGGCCCGTGGGGGCACTGAAGCTTTCTTT. Its translation: CASSSWARGGTEAFF.

The V call is TRBV4-1, the J call TRBJ2-3; TRBD1 or TRBD2 may be the D gene (7 bases each). The germline CDR1 and CDR2 sequences are MGHRA and YSYEKL. V was clipped by 0 bases and J by 4 bases, with 17 bases between them. The CDR3 is 17 residues long. In nucleotides, the CDR3 is TGCGCCAGCAGCCAAGATCAGGGGGGGTCAAGGTCAGATACGCAGTATTTT. This translates into CASSQDQGGSRSDTQYF.

The V call is TRBV24-1, the J call TRBJ1-3, with D perhaps TRBD1 (5 bases). Germline V gene sequence: CDR1 KGHDR, CDR2 SFDVKD. The CDR3 contains 17 residues. V lost 4 bases to trimming and J lost 0 bases, with 15 bases between them. CDR3 loop: CATSDRMEGVSGNTIYF. The CDR3 region has the DNA TGTGCCACCAGTGACCGGATGGAAGGGGTCTCTGGAAACACCATATATTTT.

V and J are TRBV3-1 (or the pseudogene TRBV3-2) and TRBJ1-1; D is perhaps TRBD1 (5 bases). The germline CDR1 and CDR2 sequences are LGHDT and YNNKEL (reference sequence). V lost 0 bases and J lost 0, with 11 bases in between. CDR3 length: 16 amino acids. The CDR3 spells CASSQDWGSMNTEAFF. CDR3 in DNA: TGTGCCAGCAGCCAAGATTGGGGCAGTATGAACACTGAAGCTTTCTTT.

This rearrangement joins TRBV27 to TRBJ2-7, with D possibly being TRBD1 or TRBD2 (6 bases each). There are 16 residues in the CDR3. The ends were cut back, 5 bases at V and 5 bases at J, with 22 bases in the middle. Germline CDR1 reads MNHEY; CDR2 reads SMNVEV (reference sequence). The CDR3 sequence is CASSQEGGLVAHEQYF. The CDR3 DNA reads TGTGCCAGCAGTCAGGAGGGGGGCCTAGTGGCTCACGAGCAGTACTTC.

The CDR3 reads CATSDFRGFNQPQHF. In DNA form, the CDR3 reads TGTGCCACCAGTGATTTTAGGGGATTCAATCAGCCCCAGCATTTT. The chain joins TRBV24-1 to TRBJ1-5, with TRBD1 as a possible D gene (5 bases). There are 15 residues in the CDR3. V dropped 1 base and J dropped 3 bases, with 9 bases sitting between them. Germline loops: CDR1 KGHDR, CDR2 SFDVKD.

This chain connects TRBV6-1 to TRBJ1-2, with D hard to call. The V and J ends lost 0 bases and 2 bases respectively, with 10 bases between them. This CDR3 spans 15 amino acids. CDR1 is MNHNS, CDR2 SASEGT, per germline. CDR3 coding DNA: TGTGCCAGCAGTGAAGCGCTTCGTCAGAACTATGGCTACACCTTC. Its translation: CASSEALRQNYGYTF.